This record covers a single TCR beta chain. Its antigen remains unidentified. This table comes from immunoSEQ multiplex PCR, and its TCRdb copy is limited to in-frame clones, with some not included. The sample has some 58,000 clones, about 85% seen once. The sample is drawn from a study of OX40 agonist ivuxolimab in advanced cancers. Study-wide background: An anti-OX40 (CD134) antibody with agonistic activity, ivuxolimab, was administered to patients. Partial responses, seen in three patients, involved one hepatocellular carcinoma and two cutaneous melanomas.

Study findings and constraints: CD8+ T cells (on average) carried more expanded clones than CD4+ T cells.

CDR3 size: 14 residues. Germline V gives CDR1 SGHRS, CDR2 YFSETQ. V lost 4 bases and J lost 1, with 12 bases in between. Baseline, cycle 4 day 1, and cycle 7 day 1 were the blood sampling points. This clonotype was obtained from an adult with an advanced solid tumor such as melanoma, head and neck, liver or kidney cancer. The rearrangement joins TRBV5-1 to TRBJ2-7, with a possible D match to TRBD1 (6 bases). Here the sequenced sample was CD4+ or CD8+ T cells sorted from blood, taken in a trial of the OX40 agonist ivuxolimab. CDR3 protein: CASSVGQASYEQYF. For the CDR3, the DNA is TGCGCCAGCAGCGTGGGACAAGCATCCTACGAGCAGTACTTC.